This T cell receptor beta chain was identified during a study of cytomegalovirus exposure and HLA in healthy donors. Study-wide results and caveats: Among the sequence variants, a highly shared cluster was likely an artifact of sequencing. The investigators catalogued 164 TCR beta chains as cytomegalovirus-associated. Per a later analysis, 18,000 or so TCR beta sequences showed association with HLA alleles at 0.05 false discovery rate. An analysis was carried out later, and it reportedly showed fewer N-insertions in an Asian-associated ancestry cluster than the approximately 710-donor mean.

The study ran its PCR with 60 Vbeta and 13 Jbeta primers. Assay: immunoSEQ multiplex PCR; the TCRdb copy retains only in-frame clones and omits some. The data show around 150,000 clones, roughly 79% seen once. V dropped 0 bases and J dropped 12 bases, with 14 bases sitting between them. Germline assignment: CDR1 LNHNV and CDR2 YYDKDF (reference sequence). CDR3 length: 14 amino acids. In regard to this clone: Its specificity is not known.

The sequencing sample was made of PBMCs. The chain carries TRBV15 and TRBJ1-4; the D is unclear. The clonotype comes from a male donor in good health and CMV-seropositive. The CDR3 DNA reads TGTGCCACCAGCAGAGAGAAGGGCCACGGGGAACTGTTTTTT. Protein product: CATSREKGHGELFF. The full variable domain, its missing parts supplied by reference TRBV15 and TRBJ1-4, is DAMVIQNPRYQVTQFGKPVTLSCSQTLNHNVMYWYQQKSSQAPKLLFHYYDKDFNNEADTPDNFQSRRPNTSFCFLDIRSPGLGDTAMYLCATSREKGHGELFFGSGTQLSVL.